This passage covers 21 T cell receptor beta chains from one sample sequenced in a study of CD8 T cells in Susac syndrome. Reverse transcription of 0.5 to 1 ug RNA was performed with random hexamers. One entry per CDR3 protein results from TCRdb running MiXCR on the immunoSEQ multiplex PCR reads. The profile shows a few hundred thousand distinct CDR3 sequences, just under 95% of them singletons. What was sequenced was CD4+ T cells from PBMCs. These receptors were obtained from a human donor with multiple sclerosis.

The chain has TRBV5-6 and TRBJ2-6; no reliable D call. Per the germline V gene, CDR1 is SGHDT and CDR2 is YYEEEE. Between the trimmed V and J ends, which lost 4 bases and 1 base, there was a span of 3 bases. There are 13 residues in the CDR3. CDR3 region: CASSRSGANVLTF. DNA for the CDR3: TGTGCCAGCAGCCGTTCTGGGGCCAACGTCCTGACTTTC. Variable domain in full (rest from reference TRBV5-6 and TRBJ2-6): DAGVTQSPTHLIKTRGQQVTLRCSPKSGHDTVSWYQQALGQGPQFIFQYYEEEERQRGNFPDRFSGHQFPNYSSELNVNALLLGDSALYLCASSRSGANVLTFGAGSRLTVL.

This sequence joins TRBV30 and TRBJ1-6; D remains ambiguous. CDR3 length: 15 amino acids. Germline CDR1 reads GTSNPN; CDR2 reads SVGIG (reference sequence). The ends were cut back, 0 bases at V and 6 bases at J, with 12 bases in the middle. The CDR3, as DNA: TGTGCCTGGAGTGTACCGGCCCGGGGTAATTCACCCCTCCACTTT. The encoded protein is CAWSVPARGNSPLHF.

The genes are TRBV29-1 and TRBJ2-3, with D perhaps TRBD1 (6 bases). There are 17 residues in the CDR3. Deletions cut 0 bases from V and 0 bases from J, with 16 bases between. Germline lookup yields CDR1 SQVTM and CDR2 ANQGSEA. CDR3 bases: TGCAGCGTTGAAGAAGTACGGGACATCCCTAGCACAGATACGCAGTATTTT. Translation gives CSVEEVRDIPSTDTQYF.

The CDR3 sequence: CASSVGPSTNEKLFF. In DNA form, the CDR3 reads TGTGCCAGCAGCGTAGGACCCTCAACTAATGAAAAACTGTTTTTT. This rearrangement joins TRBV9 to TRBJ1-4, with no clear D. V was shortened by 0 bases and J by 0 bases, with 6 bases between the two germline ends. The CDR3 is 15 residues long. Germline values: CDR1 SGDLS, CDR2 YYNGEE.

This chain links TRBV7-2 with TRBJ2-7, with 8 nucleotides matching TRBD2. The CDR3 length is 15 residues. The V gene end was trimmed by 2 bases and the J gene end by 0 bases; junction bases not matched to a gene: 3. Germline V gene sequence: CDR1 SGHTA, CDR2 FQGNSA. CDR3 sequence: CASSLRAGDSYEQYV. CDR3 nucleotides: TGTGCCAGCAGCTTAAGAGCGGGGGACTCCTACGAGCAGTACGTC.

This rearrangement joins TRBV6-2 or TRBV6-3 to TRBJ2-1, with 7 positions matching TRBD1. V lost 5 bases to trimming and J lost 8 bases; unmatched junction nucleotides: 12. CDR1 and CDR2 (germline): MNHEY, SVGEGT. The CDR3 spans 15 residues. The CDR3 is CASSPGTAPAYEQFF. CDR3 DNA sequence: TGTGCCAGCAGTCCCGGGACAGCCCCAGCCTATGAGCAGTTCTTC.

As concerns this clonotype: Because the CDR3's place on the DNA is in doubt, the DNA is left out and the CDR3 is given as listed by TCRdb. The chain joins TRBV2 to TRBJ1-1; the table calls TRBD1, which could not be checked here. Germline CDR1 SNHLY, CDR2 FYNNEI. The CDR3 is 14 amino acids long, termini counted. The CDR3 loop is CASILDRGHTEAFF.

This clonotype was counted once. V is TRBV29-1 and J is TRBJ2-1; 10 nucleotides match TRBD2. The V and J ends lost 0 bases and 4 bases, in that order; junction bases with no gene match: 6. This CDR3 has 16 residues. The V gene's germline CDR1 is SQVTM and CDR2 ANQGSEA. The CDR3 nucleotides are TGCAGCGTTGAAGAAGCTAGCGGGGGACCTTACAATGAGCAGTTCTTC. Translation gives CSVEEASGGPYNEQFF.

This sequence joins TRBV7-6 and TRBJ1-1; unclear D gene. The CDR3 sequence is 15 residues long. Trimming pared 1 base from V and 1 base from J, leaving 10 bases between. CDR1 is SGHVS and CDR2 is FNYEAQ in the germline V gene. CDR3 residues: CASSLVSLTNTEAFF. The CDR3 nucleotides are TGTGCCAGCAGCTTAGTGTCCCTTACGAACACTGAAGCTTTCTTT. The whole variable domain, filled in from reference TRBV7-6 and TRBJ1-1, reads GAGVSQSPRYKVTKRGQDVALRCDPISGHVSLYWYRQALGQGPEFLTYFNYEAQQDKSGLPNDRFSAERPEGSISTLTIQRTEQRDSAMYRCASSLVSLTNTEAFFGQGTRLTVV.

The V gene is TRBV7-2, the J gene TRBJ2-7; a weak D match, TRBD2 (5 bases). With 2 bases removed from V and 7 bases from J, the gap between germline ends came to 18 bases. Germline-derived CDR1 and CDR2 are SGHTA and FQGNSA. CDR3 length: 15 amino acids. The CDR3 DNA reads as TGTGCCAGCAGCTTACGGACCGAACCCTCGGGGGAGCAGTACTTC. It encodes CASSLRTEPSGEQYF.

The V gene is TRBV29-1, the J gene TRBJ1-2, with D maybe TRBD1 (5 bases). CDR1 and CDR2 from the germline V gene are SQVTM and ANQGSEA. The length of the CDR3 is 14 residues. V lost 1 base and J 1 base, leaving 10 bases between the germline ends. The CDR3 loop reads CSVEGRAINYGYTF. The CDR3 bases are TGCAGCGTTGAAGGCAGGGCGATTAACTATGGCTACACCTTC.

This chain joins TRBV11-1 and TRBJ1-6; D is unclear. The CDR3 sequence is 15 residues long. V lost 7 bases, J lost 0 bases, and 10 bases lay in between. Germline assignment: CDR1 SGHAT and CDR2 FQDESV (reference sequence). The CDR3 DNA sequence: TGTGCCAGCACCTACGGGAGCTCCTATAATTCACCCCTCCACTTT. It specifies CASTYGSSYNSPLHF.

The rearrangement joins TRBV30 to TRBJ2-7, with a tentative D call TRBD2 (6 bases). Trimming took 1 base from V and 0 from J, leaving 10 bases between them. The CDR3 contains 14 residues. The V gene's germline CDR1 is GTSNPN and CDR2 SVGIG (reference sequence). The CDR3 reads CAWSEFGGSYEQYF. CDR3 bases: TGTGCCTGGAGTGAATTCGGGGGCTCCTACGAGCAGTACTTC.

The gene calls are TRBV3-1 and TRBJ1-6, with D hard to call. Germline assignment: CDR1 LGHDT and CDR2 YNNKEL (reference sequence). CDR3 length: 14 residues. V lost 0 bases, J lost 10 bases, and 10 bases lay in between. The CDR3 spells CASSQEPNSSPLHF. The CDR3 nucleotides are TGTGCCAGCAGCCAAGAGCCGAATAGCTCACCCCTCCACTTT.

The count of this clonotype is one. This chain joins TRBV7-2 and TRBJ2-1; a weak D match, TRBD2 (7 bases). V dropped 3 bases and J dropped 1 base, with 10 bases sitting between them. Germline CDR1 is SGHTA and CDR2 is FQGNSA. The CDR3 runs 15 residues. The DNA for the CDR3 is TGTGCCAGCAGCTTGGGGGGGCTGTCCTACAATGAGCAGTTCTTC. Translated: CASSLGGLSYNEQFF.

J is TRBJ2-2 and V is TRBV5-1; D is uncertain. Per germline, CDR1 SGHRS and CDR2 YFSETQ. Trimming removed 4 bases from V and 2 bases from J, with 9 bases in between. The CDR3 contains 14 residues. The CDR3 bases are TGCGCCAGCAGCCCGACGGATAACACCGGGGAGCTGTTTTTT. Its protein is CASSPTDNTGELFF.

This clonotype appeared a single time. The chain employs TRBV6-5 and TRBJ2-7; D gene unclear. The V end lost 6 bases, the J end lost 6 bases, and 9 bases lay between the germline ends. Germline V gene data show CDR1 as MNHEY and CDR2 as SVGAGI. This CDR3 has 11 amino acids. The CDR3 nucleotides are TGTGCCAGCAGCCGAGACTTCGAGCAGTACTTC. As protein: CASSRDFEQYF.

This rearrangement joins TRBV7-2 to TRBJ2-3, with a possible D match to TRBD1 (6 bases). Germline loops: CDR1 SGHTA, CDR2 FQGNSA. The germline V and J ends were trimmed by 0 bases and 0 bases, with 7 bases remaining between them. The CDR3 runs to 15 residues. As DNA, the CDR3 is TGTGCCAGCAGCTTAGCACAGGGTAGCACAGATACGCAGTATTTT. As protein: CASSLAQGSTDTQYF.

The chain links TRBV29-1 to TRBJ2-2; D remains unclear. Germline assignment: CDR1 SQVTM and CDR2 ANQGSEA. The CDR3 is 13 amino acids. V dropped 1 base and J dropped 7 bases, with 10 bases sitting between them. CDR3 DNA: TGCAGCGTTGAAGCCAGGTCCAACGGGGAGCTGTTTTTT. This sequence encodes CSVEARSNGELFF.

The chain combines TRBV5-1 with TRBJ1-6; 7 bases map to TRBD1. The CDR3 is 15 amino acids. The V gene end was trimmed by 4 bases and the J gene end by 7 bases; junction bases not matched to a gene: 8. The V gene's germline CDR1 is SGHRS and CDR2 YFSETQ. DNA of the CDR3: TGCGCCAGCAGCCCTAGGGACAGTCGGAATTCACCCCTCCACTTT. Its translation: CASSPRDSRNSPLHF.

The V call is TRBV20-1, the J call TRBJ2-1, with 7 nucleotides matching TRBD2. Unmatched junction bases numbered 6, after V lost 1 base and J lost 9 bases. This CDR3 has 13 amino acids. The V gene's germline CDR1 is DFQATT and CDR2 SNEGSKA (reference sequence). The CDR3 bases are TGCAGTGCTAGAGCCCTAGCGGCGGGTGAGCAGTTCTTC. Translated: CSARALAAGEQFF.